The 11 T cell receptor beta chains below all came from one sample that was sequenced in a study of shared clonotypes between healthy human individuals. Sequencing used immunoSEQ multiplex PCR; TCRdb keeps in-frame clones, though not all of them. The table records roughly 1,000,000 clones, 75% to 80% of them present only once. Sample: memory CD4+ T cells from PBMCs. Subset meaning: CD45RA-negative fraction. The source of these receptors is a man between 18 and 35 years old in good health. Some clones in this sample may be carry-over from other donors' samples.

V and J are TRBV19 and TRBJ1-5, with D perhaps matching TRBD1 (5 bases). Germline CDR1 and CDR2: LNHDA and SQIVND (reference sequence). CDR3 length: 16 amino acids. The ends were cut back, 6 bases at V and 4 bases at J, with 19 bases in the middle. CDR3 residues: CASRPLVGGWNQPQHF. The CDR3 region has the DNA TGTGCCAGTAGACCTCTCGTGGGGGGTTGGAATCAGCCCCAGCATTTT.

A note on this clone: Other DNA sequences in this sample translate to the same CDR3. This chain links TRBV7-2 with TRBJ2-3; D gene ambiguous. This CDR3 contains 14 residues. Germline-derived CDR1 and CDR2 are SGHTA and FQGNSA. V gave up 0 bases and J gave up 3 bases, with 7 bases separating them. This CDR3 reads CASSLAGLTDTQYF. In nucleotides, the CDR3 is TGTGCCAGCAGCTTAGCAGGCTTAACAGATACGCAGTATTTT.

This chain links TRBV2 with TRBJ2-7; D is unresolved. The germline gives CDR1 SNHLY, CDR2 FYNNEI. The CDR3 has 11 amino acids. V was trimmed by 6 bases and J by 2 bases, leaving 5 bases between them. The CDR3 spells CASRSTYEQYF. As DNA, the CDR3 is TGTGCCAGCAGATCCACCTACGAGCAGTACTTC.

A word on this clone: A much larger clone lies a single base off, so this may be a read error. J is TRBJ1-2 and V is TRBV6-1; the D is unclear. The V gene lost 2 bases and the J gene lost 5 bases, with 6 bases spanning the gap. Germline CDR1 is MNHNS and CDR2 is SASEGT. This CDR3 spans 12 amino acids. The CDR3 coding sequence is TGTGCCAGCAGTGAACAAAGTTATGGCTACACCTTC. Translation gives CASSEQSYGYTF.

A word on this clone: Since a much larger clone is just one base distant, this may be a read error. V gene TRBV4-1 combines with J gene TRBJ1-5; no definite D call. Germline V gives CDR1 MGHRA, CDR2 YSYEKL. The V end was cut by 5 bases, the J end by 0 bases, with 14 bases between. The CDR3 runs to 16 residues. CDR3 in amino acids: CASSRAPGPSNQPQHF. The CDR3 bases are TGCGCCAGCAGCAGGGCACCGGGTCCTAGCAATCAGCCCCAGCATTTT.

The V gene is TRBV7-6, the J gene TRBJ1-2; D perhaps matches TRBD1 (5 bases). The germline V gene encodes CDR1 SGHVS and CDR2 FNYEAQ. Trimming left V 0 bases short and J 5 bases short, with 13 bases between. CDR3 length equals 15 residues. In DNA, the CDR3 is TGTGCCAGCAGCTTAGCAGGGGTGGACTTTTATGGCTACACCTTC. Translated: CASSLAGVDFYGYTF.

In this sample, this clone turned up many times. The sample has other DNA sequences that encode this CDR3 too. CDR3 nucleotide sequence: TGCAGCGTCATGGCAAATTTTAATTCACCCCTCCACTTT. This gives the protein CSVMANFNSPLHF. The chain is built from TRBV29-1 and TRBJ1-6; D remains unclear. The V gene's germline CDR1 is SQVTM and CDR2 ANQGSEA. The CDR3 contains 13 residues. V lost 6 bases to trimming and J lost 6 bases, with 12 bases between them. Variable domain in full (rest from reference TRBV29-1 and TRBJ1-6): SAVISQKPSRDICQRGTSLTIQCQVDSQVTMMFWYRQQPGQSLTLIATANQGSEATYESGFVIDKFPISRPNLTFSTLTVSNMSPEDSSIYLCSVMANFNSPLHFGNGTRLTVT.

This chain links TRBV30 with TRBJ2-7, with 7 positions matching TRBD2. CDR3 length: 16 amino acids. The germline gives CDR1 GTSNPN, CDR2 SVGIG (reference sequence). The V gene end was trimmed by 2 bases and the J gene end by 2 bases; junction bases not matched to a gene: 12. The CDR3: CAWSPGLVGRPYEQYF. The CDR3 coding sequence is TGTGCCTGGAGTCCAGGACTAGTTGGTCGGCCCTACGAGCAGTACTTC.

This clone was counted a single time. The CDR3 spells CAISLDRGLSGNTIYF. CDR3 bases: TGTGCCATCAGCCTAGACCGGGGCCTCTCTGGAAACACCATATATTTT. The chain has TRBV10-3 and TRBJ1-3; possibly TRBD1 for D (5 bases). Trimming cost V 6 bases and J 0 bases, with 15 bases left between them. CDR3 size: 16 residues. CDR1 and CDR2 from the germline V gene are ENHRY and SYGVKD.

In its sample, this clone was seen once. Other DNA sequences within the sample encode an identical CDR3. DNA of the CDR3: TGTGCCAGCAGCTTATCAACAGGGCGGGAGACCCAGTACTTC. It translates to CASSLSTGRETQYF. This chain joins TRBV11-2 and TRBJ2-5, with a weak D call TRBD1 (6 bases). Germline V gene data show CDR1 as SGHAT and CDR2 as FQNNGV. The CDR3 sequence is 14 residues long. V was pared by 2 bases and J by 5 bases, with 12 bases between.

The gene calls are TRBV5-1 and TRBJ1-2; 7 bases line up with TRBD1. The CDR3 runs 15 residues. J lost 5 bases, V lost 5 bases, and 12 bases had no gene match. Germline CDR1 reads SGHRS; CDR2 reads YFSETQ. CDR3 protein: CASSYAPGTEYGYTF. As DNA, the CDR3 is TGCGCCAGCAGTTACGCCCCGGGGACAGAGTATGGCTACACCTTC.